Presented here are 22 T cell receptor beta chains from one specimen sequenced in a study of blood T cell repertoires in COVID-19. TCRdb keeps only in-frame clones here, not all; method: immunoSEQ multiplex PCR. Of under 55,000 clones in the sample, around four fifths are singletons; the top ten hold approximately 5.3%. Sequenced: peripheral blood. These receptors were obtained from a human donor in a cohort sampled during active COVID-19.

The chain uses TRBV6-5 and TRBJ1-1, with D possibly being TRBD1 (6 bases). Germline assignment: CDR1 MNHEY and CDR2 SVGAGI. V dropped 4 bases and J dropped 5 bases, with 17 bases sitting between them. The CDR3 has 15 residues. In nucleotides, the CDR3 is TGTGCCAGCAGTTCCCCCGCCCAGGGGAATACTGAAGCTTTCTTT. As protein: CASSSPAQGNTEAFF.

This sequence joins TRBV28 and TRBJ1-2; no reliable D call. Germline V gene data show CDR1 as MDHEN and CDR2 as SYDVKM. Deletions cut 4 bases from V and 9 bases from J, with 18 bases between. The CDR3 has 14 amino acids. The CDR3 region has the DNA TGTGCCAGCAGTTCCTCGTATAGTGCCCATAGCTACACCTTC. Translation: CASSSSYSAHSYTF.

This clone was detected a few times. This chain connects TRBV5-1 to TRBJ2-5; no reliable D call. The germline CDR1 and CDR2 sequences are SGHRS and YFSETQ. V lost 2 bases and J 5 bases, leaving 10 bases between the germline ends. The CDR3 has 13 amino acids. The CDR3 bases are TGCGCCAGCAGCTTTATACTCGGGGAGACCCAGTACTTC. This gives the protein CASSFILGETQYF.

V gene TRBV5-4 combines with J gene TRBJ2-2; tentative D call: TRBD2 (7 bases). CDR1 SGHNT and CDR2 YYREEE come from the germline V gene (reference sequence). The CDR3 extends over 14 amino acids. Trimming shortened V by 4 bases and J by 5 bases, and 12 bases separated the two germline ends. The CDR3 region is CASSKGGGTGELFF. The CDR3 DNA sequence: TGTGCCAGCAGCAAGGGAGGGGGTACCGGGGAGCTGTTTTTT. The full variable domain, its missing parts supplied by reference TRBV5-4 and TRBJ2-2, is ETGVTQSPTHLIKTRGQQVTLRCSSQSGHNTVSWYQQALGQGPQFIFQYYREEENGRGNFPPRFSGLQFPNYSSELNVNALELDDSALYLCASSKGGGTGELFFGEGSRLTVL.

This clone is medium-sized within its sample. The chain has TRBV19 and TRBJ1-6; 10 nucleotides align to TRBD1. The CDR3 covers 16 residues. Germline CDR1 is LNHDA and CDR2 is SQIVND (reference sequence). V was pared by 5 bases and J by 7 bases, with 8 bases of the junction left unmatched. CDR3 coding DNA: TGTGCCAGTAGTTCCCAGTCGGGACAGGGGAATTCACCCCTCCACTTT. Translated: CASSSQSGQGNSPLHF.

The chain couples TRBV7-9 to TRBJ1-4; D uncertain. The CDR3 has 14 residues. CDR1 is SEHNR and CDR2 is FQNEAQ in the germline V gene (reference sequence). The V gene lost 2 bases and the J gene lost 0 bases, with 4 bases spanning the gap. CDR3 amino acids: CASSLHSTNEKLFF. The CDR3 coding sequence is TGTGCCAGCAGCTTACATTCAACTAATGAAAAACTGTTTTTT.

This chain joins TRBV18 and TRBJ1-2, with D perhaps matching TRBD1 (5 bases). The CDR3 spans 15 residues. Looked up from germline, CDR1 is KGHSH and CDR2 is LQKENI. Trimming removed 3 bases at V and 3 bases at J, with 14 bases between. CDR3 sequence: CASSPPGTGDYGYTF. The CDR3 DNA reads as TGTGCCAGCTCACCCCCCGGGACGGGGGACTATGGCTACACCTTC.

This chain links TRBV30 with TRBJ1-1; D ambiguous. This CDR3 is built from 13 residues. From germline, CDR1 is GTSNPN and CDR2 SVGIG (reference sequence). Trimming shortened V by 0 bases and J by 0 bases, and 5 bases separated the two germline ends. Here the CDR3 reads CAWSVKLNTEAFF. CDR3 nucleotide sequence: TGTGCCTGGAGTGTAAAGCTGAACACTGAAGCTTTCTTT.

This rearrangement joins TRBV9 to TRBJ1-2; TRBD1 agrees at 8 bases. CDR3 size: 15 residues. Trimming cost V 0 bases and J 4 bases; bases outside gene matches: 5. From germline, CDR1 is SGDLS and CDR2 YYNGEE. The CDR3 sequence: CASSVGAGGPYGYTF. DNA for the CDR3: TGTGCCAGCAGCGTAGGTGCAGGGGGCCCCTATGGCTACACCTTC.

The chain links TRBV28 to TRBJ2-5; 14 nucleotides align to TRBD2. Looked up from germline, CDR1 is MDHEN and CDR2 is SYDVKM. V shed 5 bases, J shed 5 bases, and the junction held 10 bases outside the gene matches. The CDR3 runs to 17 residues. In nucleotides, the CDR3 is TGTGCCAGCAGTCCCCTGGGACTAGCGGGGGTGCGGGAGACCCAGTACTTC. This translates into CASSPLGLAGVRETQYF.

The chain employs TRBV5-1 and TRBJ1-5; TRBD1 agrees at 8 bases. After removal of 2 bases from V and 4 bases from J, the junction contained 2 bases not matched to a gene. Germline loops: CDR1 SGHRS, CDR2 YFSETQ. This CDR3 region has 14 residues. CDR3 in DNA: TGCGCCAGCAGCTTCACAGGGGGGAATCAGCCCCAGCATTTT. Translation gives CASSFTGGNQPQHF.

This clone was picked up one time. The same CDR3 can be traced to other DNA sequences in this sample. The chain has TRBV6-5 and TRBJ2-3; 7 nucleotides match TRBD2. Germline V gives CDR1 MNHEY, CDR2 SVGAGI. V lost 0 bases, J lost 1 base, and 1 base stayed unmatched. The CDR3 covers 15 residues. CDR3 nucleotide sequence: TGTGCCAGCAGTTACTCGGGGGGGGGCACAGATACGCAGTATTTT. Protein: CASSYSGGGTDTQYF.

The genes are TRBV3-1 (or the pseudogene TRBV3-2) and TRBJ1-2; 7 nucleotides line up with TRBD1. The J segment lost 3 bases and the V segment lost 5 bases, leaving 6 bases of the junction unmatched. CDR3 length: 14 residues. Germline V gene data show CDR1 as LGHDT and CDR2 as YNNKEL (reference sequence). The CDR3 DNA reads as TGTGCCAGCAGCAGGGGGCAGGGGGACTATGGCTACACCTTC. This codes for CASSRGQGDYGYTF.

The chain joins TRBV9 to TRBJ2-3; TRBD1 might be the D (6 bases). Looked up from germline, CDR1 is SGDLS and CDR2 is YYNGEE. Deletions cut 4 bases from V and 2 bases from J, with 17 bases between. The CDR3 is made up of 16 amino acids. CDR3 in amino acids: CASSPTSGHYTDTQYF. In DNA, the CDR3 is TGTGCCAGCAGCCCAACCTCGGGACACTACACAGATACGCAGTATTTT.

The chain employs TRBV5-6 and TRBJ1-2, with D possibly TRBD1 on 5 matching bases. The CDR3 length is 14 residues. Germline values: CDR1 SGHDT, CDR2 YYEEEE. V lost 0 bases to trimming and J lost 1 base, with 7 bases between them. The CDR3 DNA is TGTGCCAGCAGCTTGGGACAGAATAACTATGGCTACACCTTC. Its protein product is CASSLGQNNYGYTF.

About this clone itself: Other nucleotide sequences in the sample specify the same CDR3. The V gene is TRBV12-3 or TRBV12-4, the J gene TRBJ1-5; D call uncertain. Trimming cost V 3 bases and J 2 bases, with 5 bases left between them. The CDR3 is 13 residues long. The CDR3 loop reads CASSLTGNQPQHF. The CDR3 region has the DNA TGTGCCAGCAGTTTGACTGGCAATCAGCCCCAGCATTTT.

The V call is TRBV15, the J call TRBJ1-2; 8 bases are shared with TRBD1. After removal of 3 bases from V and 8 bases from J, the junction contained 8 bases not matched to a gene. The CDR3 has 14 amino acids. Germline V gives CDR1 LNHNV, CDR2 YYDKDF (reference sequence). The CDR3 DNA sequence: TGTGCCACCAGCAGCGACAGGGGCGTCGGCGGCTACACCTTC. It yields the protein CATSSDRGVGGYTF.

CDR3 DNA sequence: TGTGCCAGCAGCCCCGACAGGGGAGATCAGCCCCAGCATTTT. Encoded protein: CASSPDRGDQPQHF. The chain is built from TRBV3-1 (or the pseudogene TRBV3-2) and TRBJ1-5, with 8 bases aligning to TRBD1. Germline V lookup: CDR1 LGHDT, CDR2 YNNKEL (reference sequence). V was clipped by 4 bases and J by 5 bases; unmatched bases: 4. CDR3 length: 14 amino acids.

This chain connects TRBV27 to TRBJ1-2, with D perhaps TRBD1 (5 bases). The CDR3 runs to 19 residues. The germline V and J ends were trimmed by 3 bases and 3 bases, with 26 bases remaining between them. The germline gives CDR1 MNHEY, CDR2 SMNVEV (reference sequence). CDR3 nucleotides: TGTGCCAGCAGTTTCTTCCCCCGGGACTACCGCACGGATTACTATGGCTACACCTTC. It translates to CASSFFPRDYRTDYYGYTF.

The chain employs TRBV12-5 and TRBJ2-7; weak D call: TRBD1 (7 bases). V was shortened by 1 base and J by 2 bases, with 18 bases between the two germline ends. Germline CDR1 LGHNT, CDR2 FRNRAP. The CDR3 loop spans 17 amino acids. CDR3 in amino acids: CASGLAKLTGTPYEQYF. DNA of the CDR3: TGTGCTAGTGGTTTGGCAAAACTGACAGGGACTCCCTACGAGCAGTACTTC.

The chain has TRBV19 and TRBJ1-2, with 9 bases identical to TRBD1. The CDR3 sequence is 15 residues long. CDR1 and CDR2 (germline): LNHDA, SQIVND (reference sequence). V lost 4 bases to trimming and J lost 8 bases; unmatched junction nucleotides: 11. The CDR3 protein is CASSTQGAQGHGYTF. CDR3 bases: TGTGCCAGTAGTACACAGGGGGCGCAAGGACACGGCTACACCTTC. Supplemented by reference TRBV19 and TRBJ1-2, the full variable domain reads DGGITQSPKYLFRKEGQNVTLSCEQNLNHDAMYWYRQDPGQGLRLIYYSQIVNDFQKGDIAEGYSVSREKKESFPLTVTSAQKNPTAFYLCASSTQGAQGHGYTFGSGTRLTVV.

The chain carries TRBV6-2 or TRBV6-3 and TRBJ1-2; D may be TRBD1 (5 bases). The CDR3 loop spans 16 amino acids. Germline V gene lookup returns CDR1 MNHEY and CDR2 SVGEGT. With 5 bases removed from V and 2 bases from J, the gap between germline ends came to 18 bases. The CDR3: CASSNAQATANYGYTF. The DNA for the CDR3 is TGTGCCAGCAGTAACGCACAGGCGACAGCCAACTATGGCTACACCTTC.